This T cell receptor (beta chain) was sequenced during a study of regulatory T cells in long-lasting Graves disease. Across the study: Antithyroid drug intake by newly diagnosed Graves' patients had lasted under 3 months.

CDR3-region Arm-PCR and iRepertoire HTBI primers produced the TCR beta libraries. TCRdb re-analysed the multiplex PCR reads in MiXCR, keeping a single row per CDR3 protein. The sample holds around 250,000 distinct CDR3 sequences, 15% to 20% seen once. This CDR3 region has 15 residues. Germline V gives CDR1 LNHDA, CDR2 SQIVND (reference sequence). V lost 2 bases to trimming and J lost 4 bases, with 14 bases between them. Time point: newly diagnosed GD, antithyroid drugs for less than 3 months. There was RNA extracted from PBMCs, and the TCR library was made from it. This clonotype was detected ten times or more. Its specificity is not known. Overall study findings and caveats: Researchers reported studying only peripheral blood, not thyroid tissue.

These same data were also listed under a study on T cells in Graves' hyperthyroidism and ophthalmopathy. As that report states: Not enrolled were patients with uncontrolled infection, other autoimmune disease, pregnancy or lactation. First-round RT-PCR targeting the TCR CDR3 was performed with the HTBI primer set.

This sequence was found in a woman aged 25 to 39 with Graves disease. The sequencing used peripheral blood mononuclear cells (PBMCs), collected at new diagnosis, from a patient treated with antithyroid drugs. This rearrangement joins TRBV19 to TRBJ1-1; perhaps TRBD1 as D (6 bases). This CDR3 reads CASSIRGAQGTEAFF. The CDR3 nucleotides are TGTGCCAGTAGTATACGGGGGGCGCAGGGCACTGAAGCTTTCTTT.